This TCR beta chain was recorded in a study of blood T cell repertoires in COVID-19. Study-wide context: Samples of COVID-19 (acute and convalescent) were obtained from the United States, Italy and Spain. PBMCs, B-cell-depleted T cells, or T cells provided the cDNA or gDNA that made up the material.

Germline CDR1 SNHLY, CDR2 FYNNEI. After removal of 7 bases from V and 3 bases from J, the junction contained 5 bases not matched to a gene. This CDR3 is 13 amino acids long. Assay used: immunoSEQ multiplex PCR; TCRdb lists only in-frame clones, some missing. The sample records fewer than 200,000 clones, 84% being singletons. Cohorts were based on clinical histories the participants reported. No more than 2 weeks before study entry, exposed participants had met a case of COVID-19. The sequencing sample was made of PBMCs or T cells enriched from blood (not recorded which). The V call is TRBV2, the J call TRBJ2-7; 8 bases fit TRBD1. The origin of this receptor is a woman younger than 45 who had been exposed to COVID-19. CDR3 sequence: CASTGQGIYEQYF. The CDR3 DNA follows: TGTGCCAGCACCGGACAGGGCATCTACGAGCAGTACTTC.